Included here is one TCR beta chain sequence, with context. The age range of participants was 18 to 89 years, with residence in some 25 US areas. In the original workflow: Cell counts per sample came from amplifying reference gene primers. Assay used: immunoSEQ multiplex PCR; TCRdb lists only in-frame clones, some missing. Clone size and the V and J calls come from that table; the DNA yielded D and trimming. The data hold 280,000 or so clones, with around 89% observed a single time. V was pared by 2 bases and J by 7 bases, with 9 bases of the junction left unmatched. The CDR3 is made up of 15 amino acids. Germline values: CDR1 SEHNR, CDR2 FQNEAQ (reference sequence). The data were taken from a study of blood T cell repertoires in COVID-19. Whole-study context: The United States, Italy and Spain supplied acute and convalescent COVID-19 samples. PBMCs, B-cell-depleted T cells, or T cells provided the cDNA or gDNA that made up the material.

The chain employs TRBV7-9 and TRBJ1-1, with 8 bases that match TRBD1. The sample taken for sequencing was PBMCs or T cells enriched from blood (not recorded which). This TCR derives from a woman between 18 and 29 years old with acute COVID-19. Here the CDR3 DNA reads TGTGCCAGCAGCTTATCGGGACAGGCGTCCCATGAAGCTTTCTTT. This encodes CASSLSGQASHEAFF.